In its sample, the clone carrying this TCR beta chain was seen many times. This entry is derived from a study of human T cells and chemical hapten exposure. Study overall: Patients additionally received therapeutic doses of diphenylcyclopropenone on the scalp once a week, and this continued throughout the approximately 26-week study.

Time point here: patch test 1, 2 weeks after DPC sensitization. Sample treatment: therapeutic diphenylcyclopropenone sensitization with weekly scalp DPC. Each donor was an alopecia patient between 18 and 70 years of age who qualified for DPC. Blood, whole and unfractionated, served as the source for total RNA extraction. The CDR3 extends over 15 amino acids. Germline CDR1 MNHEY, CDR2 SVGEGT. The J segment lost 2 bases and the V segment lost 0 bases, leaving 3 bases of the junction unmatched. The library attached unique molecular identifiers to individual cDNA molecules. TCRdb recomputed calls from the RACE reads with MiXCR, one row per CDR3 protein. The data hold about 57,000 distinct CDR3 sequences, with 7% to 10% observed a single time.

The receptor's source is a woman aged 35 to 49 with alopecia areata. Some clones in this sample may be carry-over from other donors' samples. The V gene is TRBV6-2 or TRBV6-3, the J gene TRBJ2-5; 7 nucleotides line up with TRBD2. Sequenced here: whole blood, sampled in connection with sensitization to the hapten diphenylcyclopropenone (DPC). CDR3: CASSYSLLAQETQYF. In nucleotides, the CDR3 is TGTGCCAGCAGTTACTCCTTACTAGCGCAAGAGACCCAGTACTTC.